Described below is a single TCR beta chain sequence and its context. This CDR3 has 16 residues. CDR1 MGHDK and CDR2 SYGVNS come from the germline V gene. Trimming pared 3 bases from V and 4 bases from J, leaving 18 bases between. The data originate from a study of blood T cell repertoires in COVID-19. The wider study: Donors in the United States, Italy and Spain gave samples during acute or convalescent COVID-19. Sample material is recorded as cDNA or gDNA derived from T cells, B-cell-depleted T cells, or PBMCs.

In the original processing: The authors estimated nucleated cell counts from reference gene primer amplification. Repertoires were generated with immunoSEQ multiplex PCR, while TCRdb's copy carries only in-frame clones and drops some. V, J and clone size derive from that table, while D and trimming were established from the DNA sequence. The table has approximately 97,000 clones, approximately 84% seen once; the top ten hold 4.4%. This rearrangement joins TRBV25-1 to TRBJ1-2; D is perhaps TRBD1 (5 bases). The sequence derives from a man in his sixties with acute or convalescent COVID-19. The sequencing sample was made of peripheral blood. As DNA, the CDR3 is TGTGCCAGCAGTGAGTCGGGGTGGAGGGGCAGCTATGGCTACACCTTC. As protein: CASSESGWRGSYGYTF.